This entry features one TCR beta chain sequence. Data came from immunoSEQ multiplex PCR; TCRdb stores just in-frame clones and leaves some out. Here the sample spans 250,000 or so clones, about 87% being singletons. V was pared by 0 bases and J by 0 bases, with 7 bases between. The CDR3 length is 15 residues. Germline V lookup: CDR1 SGDLS, CDR2 YYNGEE. This specimen comes from a study of blood T cell repertoires in COVID-19. Study context: PBMCs, B-cell-depleted T cells, or T cells were the source of the cDNA or gDNA that made up the material.

Living in 24 US areas, the participants were between about 18 and 100 years of age. Shortly before study entry, within 2 weeks, exposed participants had met a COVID-19 case. The source is a man aged 50 to 60 who had been exposed to COVID-19. The chain recombines TRBV9 with TRBJ2-1; D is uncertain. What was sequenced was PBMCs or T cells enriched from blood (not recorded which). The CDR3 loop is CASSVGSSSYNEQFF. In DNA form, the CDR3 reads TGTGCCAGCAGCGTAGGTAGCAGCTCCTACAATGAGCAGTTCTTC.